The clone carrying this T cell receptor (beta chain) was recorded a few times. This record belongs to a study of T cells in Graves' hyperthyroidism and ophthalmopathy. RNA transcripts served as the template for amplifying TCR beta CDR3 regions. Researchers ran a first-round RT-PCR on the TCR CDR3 using the HTBI primer set. MiXCR, run by TCRdb on the multiplex PCR reads, gives a single entry per CDR3 protein. The sample carries hundreds of thousands of distinct CDR3 sequences, around 39% recorded once. The sequencing sample was made of blood. The source is a man between 18 and 35 years old with Graves' hyperthyroidism.

For the CDR3, the DNA is TGTGCCAGTAGTTCTACAGTCCTCTCTGGAAACACCATATATTTT. Its protein is CASSSTVLSGNTIYF. The V gene is TRBV19, the J gene TRBJ1-3; no firm D call. Germline V CDR1 and CDR2: LNHDA, SQIVND (reference sequence). V was pared by 5 bases and J by 0 bases, with 11 bases between. The CDR3 is made up of 15 amino acids.